Listed here are 19 T cell receptor beta chains from one sample, sequenced in a study of shared clonotypes between healthy human individuals. Positively selected for CCR7, the CD45RO-negative cells used as naive CD8 cells excluded terminally differentiated effector memory CD45RA+ cells. The data were produced by immunoSEQ multiplex PCR, yet TCRdb's version contains in-frame clones alone and is incomplete. The profile shows hundreds of thousands of clones, 90% to 95% of them singletons. The sequencing sample was made of naive CD8+ T cells sorted from blood. These receptors all stem from a woman in her 30s in good health.

This clone was observed a single time. The rearrangement links TRBV19 to TRBJ1-2; no clear D. CDR3 length: 15 amino acids. V lost 3 bases and J lost 5, with 16 bases in between. Germline lookup yields CDR1 LNHDA and CDR2 SQIVND (reference sequence). The CDR3 region is CASSIMRNPGYGYTF. The CDR3, as DNA: TGTGCCAGTAGTATTATGCGGAACCCCGGATATGGCTACACCTTC.

V is TRBV9 and J is TRBJ2-3; 11 bases are a match to TRBD2. This CDR3 spans 15 amino acids. Germline values: CDR1 SGDLS, CDR2 YYNGEE. The V segment lost 0 bases and the J segment 4 bases; nucleotides outside the gene matches: 1. The CDR3 DNA sequence: TGTGCCAGCAGCGTAGGACTAGCGGGATCAGATACGCAGTATTTT. Protein sequence: CASSVGLAGSDTQYF.

The V call is TRBV12-1, the J call TRBJ2-5. TRBV12-1 is listed as a pseudogene. The CDR3 has 14 residues. CDR3 coding DNA: TGTGCCAGCAGCCCAGGCTATGGTCCAAGCGCCCAGTACTTC. Its protein is CASSPGYGPSAQYF.

This chain links TRBV27 with TRBJ1-5; D unresolved. V was clipped by 3 bases and J by 2 bases, with 8 bases between them. Germline V lookup: CDR1 MNHEY, CDR2 SMNVEV (reference sequence). CDR3 length equals 14 residues. The CDR3 protein is CASSFRQGNQPQHF. The CDR3 DNA sequence: TGTGCCAGCAGTTTTAGGCAGGGCAATCAGCCCCAGCATTTT.

The J gene is TRBJ2-7, the V gene TRBV27, with TRBD2 matching 9 bases. The ends lost 2 bases at V and 5 bases at J; junction bases unmatched: 10. CDR1 is MNHEY, CDR2 SMNVEV, per germline (reference sequence). The CDR3 has 16 residues. CDR3 coding DNA: TGTGCCAGCAGTTTAATCGGGGCTAGCGGGACCCACGAGCAGTACTTC. Its protein product is CASSLIGASGTHEQYF.

The V call is TRBV7-8, the J call TRBJ1-1, with D perhaps TRBD1 (6 bases). This CDR3 contains 13 residues. Trimming left V 1 base short and J 10 bases short, with 13 bases between. Germline V gene lookup returns CDR1 SGHVS and CDR2 FQNEAQ. The CDR3 here is CASSLGVGAIAFF. The CDR3 bases are TGTGCCAGCAGCTTAGGAGTGGGGGCTATAGCTTTCTTT.

The J gene is TRBJ1-4, the V gene TRBV7-3, with D hard to call. Trimming took off 4 bases at V and 7 bases at J, with 16 bases between the two ends. The CDR3 runs to 15 residues. Germline CDR1 SGHTA, CDR2 FQGTGA. The CDR3 region has the DNA TGTGCCAGCAGCTCCCGAATCGGGAGTGCTGAAAAACTGTTTTTT. Translation: CASSSRIGSAEKLFF.

This sequence joins TRBV9 and TRBJ2-7; TRBD2 agrees at 7 bases. The CDR3 has 14 amino acids. With V trimmed by 4 bases and J by 3 bases, 7 bases remained unmatched. Germline values: CDR1 SGDLS, CDR2 YYNGEE. This CDR3 is CASSPGTTYYEQYF. DNA for the CDR3: TGTGCCAGCAGCCCCGGGACTACATACTACGAGCAGTACTTC.

The rearrangement uses TRBV29-1 and TRBJ1-1; no definite D call. V lost 2 bases to trimming and J lost 0 bases, with 7 bases between them. Germline-derived CDR1 and CDR2 are SQVTM and ANQGSEA. This CDR3 is built from 13 residues. The CDR3 loop is CSVEYRMNTEAFF. CDR3 coding DNA: TGCAGCGTTGAATACAGAATGAACACTGAAGCTTTCTTT. Supplemented by reference TRBV29-1 and TRBJ1-1, the full variable domain reads SAVISQKPSRDICQRGTSLTIQCQVDSQVTMMFWYRQQPGQSLTLIATANQGSEATYESGFVIDKFPISRPNLTFSTLTVSNMSPEDSSIYLCSVEYRMNTEAFFGQGTRLTVV.

The table lists this clone with a count of one. The chain is built from TRBV4-2 and TRBJ2-1; 10 nucleotides match TRBD2. Unmatched junction bases numbered 4, after V lost 8 bases and J lost 0 bases. Germline V gene data show CDR1 as LGHNA and CDR2 as YNFKEQ. This CDR3 spans 15 amino acids. The CDR3 DNA reads TGTGCCAGCTTATCTAGCGGGAGCTCCTACAATGAGCAGTTCTTC. Translating gives CASLSSGSSYNEQFF.

V gene TRBV29-1 combines with J gene TRBJ2-7, with a tentative D call TRBD1 (5 bases). The V end lost 3 bases, the J end lost 2 bases, and 8 bases lay between the germline ends. The length of the CDR3 is 12 residues. The V gene's germline CDR1 is SQVTM and CDR2 ANQGSEA. DNA for the CDR3: TGCAGCGTTGAGGACACGACCTACGAGCAGTACTTC. Translation: CSVEDTTYEQYF.

This chain uses TRBV27 with TRBJ2-2, with 9 positions matching TRBD2. The CDR3 has 15 amino acids. Germline trimming cut 7 bases from V and 1 base from J; bases unmatched to any gene: 4. Germline V gives CDR1 MNHEY, CDR2 SMNVEV (reference sequence). CDR3 sequence (DNA): TGTGCCAGCAAATTAGCGGGAGAGAACACCGGGGAGCTGTTTTTT. Its protein is CASKLAGENTGELFF.

In the case of this clone: The same CDR3 is also encoded by other DNA sequences in this sample. This chain connects TRBV27 to TRBJ2-5; 13 nucleotides align to TRBD2. V lost 4 bases and J lost 5; bases outside the gene matches: 4. The V gene's germline CDR1 is MNHEY and CDR2 SMNVEV (reference sequence). This CDR3 is built from 15 residues. The CDR3 bases are TGTGCCAGCAGTTCCCGGACTAGCGGGAGCGAGACCCAGTACTTC. Translated, it gives CASSSRTSGSETQYF.

The chain couples TRBV13 to TRBJ2-7; D might be TRBD1 (6 bases). Germline V CDR1 and CDR2: PRHDT, FYEKMQ (reference sequence). The V end was cut by 0 bases, the J end by 6 bases, with 15 bases between. The CDR3 contains 15 residues. CDR3 in amino acids: CASSLGTGRIGEQYF. CDR3 DNA sequence: TGTGCCAGCAGCTTAGGGACAGGCCGAATCGGCGAGCAGTACTTC. Looking up the rest from reference TRBV13 and TRBJ2-7 gives the full variable domain: AAGVIQSPRHLIKEKRETATLKCYPIPRHDTVYWYQQGPGQDPQFLISFYEKMQSDKGSIPDRFSAQQFSDYHSELNMSSLELGDSALYFCASSLGTGRIGEQYFGPGTRLTVT.

The chain employs TRBV19 and TRBJ1-3; D gene ambiguous. Trimming took off 7 bases at V and 2 bases at J, with 15 bases between the two ends. The germline V gene has CDR1 LNHDA and CDR2 SQIVND (reference sequence). The CDR3 is 15 residues long. The CDR3: CASKMDGGPGNTIYF. The CDR3 bases are TGTGCCAGTAAAATGGACGGCGGTCCTGGAAACACCATATATTTT.

The chain uses TRBV5-6 and TRBJ2-2; D is perhaps TRBD2 (7 bases). Germline assignment: CDR1 SGHDT and CDR2 YYEEEE. V lost 0 bases to trimming and J lost 4 bases, with 10 bases between them. CDR3 length equals 15 residues. As DNA, the CDR3 is TGTGCCAGCAGCTTGGGCGGGGGCGCCACCGGGGAGCTGTTTTTT. The encoded protein is CASSLGGGATGELFF. Supplemented by reference TRBV5-6 and TRBJ2-2, the full variable domain reads DAGVTQSPTHLIKTRGQQVTLRCSPKSGHDTVSWYQQALGQGPQFIFQYYEEEERQRGNFPDRFSGHQFPNYSSELNVNALLLGDSALYLCASSLGGGATGELFFGEGSRLTVL.

The chain recombines TRBV2 with TRBJ1-1; no reliable D call. Trimming shortened V by 4 bases and J by 0 bases, and 6 bases separated the two germline ends. CDR3 size: 13 residues. Germline V CDR1 and CDR2: SNHLY, FYNNEI. CDR3 coding DNA: TGTGCCAGCAGTGGTGGGATGAACACTGAAGCTTTCTTT. Its protein product is CASSGGMNTEAFF.

The J gene is TRBJ2-7, the V gene TRBV28; possible D gene TRBD1, 6 bases. Germline CDR1 MDHEN, CDR2 SYDVKM. V shed 8 bases and J shed 2 bases, with 10 bases lying between them. This CDR3 has 12 residues. CDR3 loop: CASYRETYEQYF. The CDR3, as DNA: TGTGCCAGCTACAGGGAAACCTACGAGCAGTACTTC.

This sequence joins TRBV12-1 and TRBJ2-2; the table assigns TRBD1, which was not confirmed against the DNA. TRBV12-1 is deemed a pseudogene. This CDR3 region has 16 residues. The DNA of the CDR3 is TGTGCCAGCAGCTCCTCCGGGACATCAAACACCGGGGAGCTGTTTTTT. Translating gives CASSSSGTSNTGELFF.